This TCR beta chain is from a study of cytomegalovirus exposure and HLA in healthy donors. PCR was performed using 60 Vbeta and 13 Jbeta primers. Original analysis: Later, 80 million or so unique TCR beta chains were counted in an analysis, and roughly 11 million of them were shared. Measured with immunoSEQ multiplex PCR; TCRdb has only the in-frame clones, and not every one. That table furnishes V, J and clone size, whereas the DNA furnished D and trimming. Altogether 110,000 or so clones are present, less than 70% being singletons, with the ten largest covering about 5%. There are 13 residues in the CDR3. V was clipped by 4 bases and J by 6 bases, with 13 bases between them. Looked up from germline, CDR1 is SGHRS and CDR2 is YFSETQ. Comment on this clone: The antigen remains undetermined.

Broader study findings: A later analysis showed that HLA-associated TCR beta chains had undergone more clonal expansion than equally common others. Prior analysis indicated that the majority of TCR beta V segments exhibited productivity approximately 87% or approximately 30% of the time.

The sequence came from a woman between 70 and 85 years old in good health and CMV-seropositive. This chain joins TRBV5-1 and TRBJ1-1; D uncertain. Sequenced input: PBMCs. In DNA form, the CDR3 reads TGCGCCAGCAGCCCGAGCGGACGATCTGAAGCTTTCTTT. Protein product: CASSPSGRSEAFF.